One sample yielded the 20 T cell receptor beta chains listed below, sequenced in a study of cytomegalovirus exposure and HLA in healthy donors. Vbeta (60) and Jbeta (13) primers were used in the PCR. The assay was immunoSEQ multiplex PCR, and TCRdb's table has in-frame clones only and misses some. The sample yields around 120,000 clones, approximately 80% seen once. The sample taken for sequencing was PBMCs. The receptors were gathered from a girl aged 2 to 10 in good health and CMV-seronegative.

The chain uses TRBV29-1 and TRBJ1-2, with TRBD1 as a possible D gene (6 bases). Germline assignment: CDR1 SQVTM and CDR2 ANQGSEA. V lost 6 bases, J lost 4 bases, and 21 bases lay in between. The CDR3 extends over 15 amino acids. CDR3: CSVKTRQVPPYGYTF. CDR3 nucleotides: TGCAGCGTGAAGACCCGACAGGTTCCTCCCTATGGCTACACCTTC.

This chain uses TRBV28 with TRBJ2-7; 14 bases align to TRBD2. Germline V gene sequence: CDR1 MDHEN, CDR2 SYDVKM. The CDR3 sequence is 16 residues long. The V gene end was trimmed by 4 bases and the J gene end by 8 bases; junction bases not matched to a gene: 10. The CDR3, as DNA: TGTGCCAGCAGTTCTACAGGGACTAGCGGGAGAGAACAGCAGTACTTC. This sequence encodes CASSSTGTSGREQQYF.

V gene TRBV28 combines with J gene TRBJ1-5; perhaps TRBD1 as D (5 bases). The V end lost 3 bases, the J end lost 3 bases, and 9 bases lay between the germline ends. This CDR3 is 14 amino acids long. The germline gives CDR1 MDHEN, CDR2 SYDVKM. The CDR3 bases are TGTGCCAGCAGTTTCGCGGGGCCCAATCAGCCCCAGCATTTT. Amino acids: CASSFAGPNQPQHF.

The rearrangement uses TRBV2 and TRBJ2-1; the match to TRBD1 covers 7 bases. The CDR3 length is 14 residues. Germline values: CDR1 SNHLY, CDR2 FYNNEI. After removal of 8 bases from V and 2 bases from J, the junction contained 6 bases not matched to a gene. The CDR3 loop is CASLNRGTYNEQFF. DNA for the CDR3: TGTGCCAGCCTTAACAGGGGTACCTACAATGAGCAGTTCTTC.

V gene TRBV28 combines with J gene TRBJ2-7; D perhaps matches TRBD2 (5 bases). The CDR3 covers 15 residues. Deletions cut 7 bases from V and 1 base from J, with 17 bases between. From germline, CDR1 is MDHEN and CDR2 SYDVKM. CDR3 protein: CASTSWARTSYEQYF. DNA for the CDR3: TGTGCCAGCACCTCTTGGGCGAGGACTTCCTACGAGCAGTACTTC. Using reference TRBV28 and TRBJ2-7 for the parts outside the CDR3, the full variable domain is DVKVTQSSRYLVKRTGEKVFLECVQDMDHENMFWYRQDPGLGLRLIYFSYDVKMKEKGDIPEGYSVSREKKERFSLILESASTNQTSMYLCASTSWARTSYEQYFGPGTRLTVT.

The rearrangement links TRBV5-1 to TRBJ2-3; 10 positions agree with TRBD2. The CDR3 runs 18 residues. Germline lookup yields CDR1 SGHRS and CDR2 YFSETQ. Trimming at V came to 0 bases and at J to 2 bases, leaving 9 bases not matched to a gene. The CDR3 protein is CASSLGLAGVLITDTQYF. The CDR3 bases are TGCGCCAGCAGCTTGGGGCTAGCGGGAGTTCTTATCACAGATACGCAGTATTTT. The full variable domain, rest sourced from reference TRBV5-1 and TRBJ2-3, is KAGVTQTPRYLIKTRGQQVTLSCSPISGHRSVSWYQQTPGQGLQFLFEYFSETQRNKGNFPGRFSGRQFSNSRSEMNVSTLELGDSALYLCASSLGLAGVLITDTQYFGPGTRLTVL.

V is TRBV7-2 and J is TRBJ1-3, with TRBD1 matching 8 bases. Losses at the gene ends were 0 bases for V and 0 bases for J; bases not matched to a gene: 7. Germline CDR1 SGHTA, CDR2 FQGNSA. This CDR3 spans 18 amino acids. In DNA, the CDR3 is TGTGCCAGCAGCTTAGCAAGGACAGGGATGAGCTCTGGAAACACCATATATTTT. This codes for CASSLARTGMSSGNTIYF.

The genes are TRBV5-4 and TRBJ2-7, with D perhaps matching TRBD1 (5 bases). V shed 0 bases and J shed 4 bases, with 14 bases lying between them. Germline CDR1 SGHNT, CDR2 YYREEE (reference sequence). The CDR3 has 15 amino acids. CDR3 bases: TGTGCCAGCAGCTTGGCCGGACAAACCAGTTACGAGCAGTACTTC. Its protein is CASSLAGQTSYEQYF.

The chain carries TRBV19 and TRBJ1-3; D is unclear. CDR1 and CDR2 (germline): LNHDA, SQIVND (reference sequence). The CDR3 runs to 16 residues. The V end lost 0 bases, the J end lost 0 bases, and 9 bases lay between the germline ends. The CDR3 DNA reads as TGTGCCAGTAGTATAGACCCGGAGATCTCTGGAAACACCATATATTTT. Translated: CASSIDPEISGNTIYF.

This rearrangement joins TRBV28 to TRBJ2-5, with TRBD1 matching over 8 bases. CDR1 is MDHEN, CDR2 SYDVKM, per germline. The junction had 4 bases not matched to a gene; V was cut back by 8 bases and J by 5 bases. The CDR3 has 12 residues. This CDR3 is CASQGAAETQYF. CDR3 in DNA: TGTGCCAGCCAGGGGGCGGCGGAGACCCAGTACTTC.

This chain joins TRBV30 and TRBJ2-2; 7 nucleotides align to TRBD2. V shed 0 bases and J 9 bases; nucleotides not matched to a gene: 10. Germline assignment: CDR1 GTSNPN and CDR2 SVGIG (reference sequence). This CDR3 region has 15 residues. The CDR3 DNA is TGTGCCTGGAGTGTCGGCAGCGGGGTATATCGGGAGCTGTTTTTT. It specifies CAWSVGSGVYRELFF.

This sequence joins TRBV9 and TRBJ2-3; 9 bases are a match to TRBD2. This CDR3 has 14 residues. CDR1 and CDR2 from the germline V gene are SGDLS and YYNGEE. V lost 3 bases to trimming and J lost 4 bases; unmatched junction nucleotides: 3. CDR3 nucleotide sequence: TGTGCCAGCAGCGCTAGCGGGGCGGCAGATACGCAGTATTTT. Its protein is CASSASGAADTQYF.

The chain couples TRBV7-9 to TRBJ1-1; TRBD1 matches 8 bases. This CDR3 has 15 amino acids. V dropped 5 bases and J dropped 4; count of bases not matched to a gene: 9. Germline lookup yields CDR1 SEHNR and CDR2 FQNEAQ (reference sequence). CDR3 DNA: TGTGCCAGCAGCAAAACCGGACAGGGCGGCACTGAAGCTTTCTTT. Residues: CASSKTGQGGTEAFF.

This chain connects TRBV5-1 to TRBJ2-3; 12 nucleotides align to TRBD2. Trimming took 4 bases from V and 5 from J; bases not matched to a gene: 8. Germline CDR1 and CDR2: SGHRS and YFSETQ. This CDR3 has 16 amino acids. DNA of the CDR3: TGCGCCAGCAGCGACAGACTAGCGGGAGCGGGAGATACGCAGTATTTT. This gives the protein CASSDRLAGAGDTQYF.

V is TRBV25-1 and J is TRBJ1-6, with D hard to call. This CDR3 contains 13 residues. Trimming took off 2 bases at V and 18 bases at J, with 17 bases between the two ends. CDR1 and CDR2 from the germline V gene are MGHDK and SYGVNS. The CDR3 protein is CASSEAVGYSPHF. The CDR3, as DNA: TGTGCCAGCAGTGAAGCAGTGGGCTATTCCCCCCACTTT.

The V gene is TRBV9, the J gene TRBJ2-5; D remains unclear. The germline V gene has CDR1 SGDLS and CDR2 YYNGEE. Trimming took 1 base from V and 4 from J, leaving 14 bases between them. This CDR3 has 15 amino acids. In DNA, the CDR3 is TGTGCCAGCAGCGTAATCCCCGGTCCAGGAGAGACCCAGTACTTC. This codes for CASSVIPGPGETQYF.

The rearrangement uses TRBV19 and TRBJ2-3; 10 nucleotides align to TRBD1. The CDR3 is 15 amino acids. Per the germline V gene, CDR1 is LNHDA and CDR2 is SQIVND (reference sequence). The trim removed 4 bases at V and 0 bases at J, leaving 1 base unmatched. In DNA, the CDR3 is TGTGCCAGTAGTAGGGGACAGGGGAGCACAGATACGCAGTATTTT. Residues: CASSRGQGSTDTQYF.

This chain links TRBV5-1 with TRBJ1-2, with 8 bases matching TRBD1. The germline V gene has CDR1 SGHRS and CDR2 YFSETQ. This CDR3 spans 17 amino acids. The V and J ends lost 0 bases and 8 bases, in that order; junction bases with no gene match: 15. The CDR3 region is CASSLGLGGQGARGYTF. The CDR3 region has the DNA TGCGCCAGCAGCTTGGGGCTTGGAGGTCAGGGGGCGAGAGGCTACACCTTC.

The rearrangement joins TRBV5-1 to TRBJ2-1; TRBD2 is a possible D gene (5 bases). Germline CDR1 reads SGHRS; CDR2 reads YFSETQ. The CDR3 runs to 12 residues. With 5 bases removed from V and 7 bases from J, the gap between germline ends came to 10 bases. Written as DNA, the CDR3 is TGCGCCAGCAGATTCGGGATTAATGAGCAGTTCTTC. It is translated as CASRFGINEQFF.

This clone occurred a few times. The genes are TRBV15 and TRBJ2-1, with 9 bases fitting TRBD1. The CDR3 is 17 residues long. The junction had 12 bases not matched to a gene; V was cut back by 0 bases and J by 9 bases. Germline V gene sequence: CDR1 LNHNV, CDR2 YYDKDF (reference sequence). The CDR3 DNA reads TGTGCCACCAGCAGAGAAGCAAGGGACAGGGAGAATGGTGAGCAGTTCTTC. Amino acids: CATSREARDRENGEQFF.